These T cell receptor beta chains were read from a single sample in a study of blood T cell repertoires in COVID-19. Repertoires were generated with immunoSEQ multiplex PCR, while TCRdb's copy carries only in-frame clones and drops some. The sample yields about 34,000 clones, about 93% seen once. Sequencing used peripheral blood. The receptors derive from a human donor in a cohort sampled during active COVID-19. Each CDR3 is given without its conserved first and last residue. Each record gives: V gene, CDR3 length, J gene, CDR3 protein.

>TRBV10-1|12|TRBJ2-2
ASGTGDNTGELF
>TRBV5-1|11|TRBJ1-2
ASSIGQGYGYT
>TRBV20-1|13|TRBJ1-1
SAGGTGAGYTEAF
>TRBV11-2|15|TRBJ1-1
ASSLVGEEGGRTEAF
>TRBV5-4|12|TRBJ1-1
ASSLAQANTEAF
>TRBV5-1|14|TRBJ1-1
ASTWTGVLMNTEAF
>TRBV28|11|TRBJ2-7
ASSQTGVNEQY
>TRBV2|13|TRBJ1-3
ARRDRGGSGNTIY
>TRBV18|16|TRBJ2-7
ASSPNIWVAGKVYEQY
>TRBV12-3/TRBV12-4|11|TRBJ1-3
ASSFWRGNTIY
>TRBV7-9|16|TRBJ2-5
ASSSISGRGGPGETQY
>TRBV6-1|16|TRBJ1-1
ASSDTPELRGRGTEAF
>TRBV7-9|14|TRBJ1-2
ASSFGQGSSNYGYT
>TRBV4-1|12|TRBJ1-1
ASSPTGGSASAF
>TRBV5-1|14|TRBJ2-5
ASSLALHRGQETQY
>TRBV5-1|14|TRBJ2-3
ASSLAGAGVGYTQY
>TRBV18|11|TRBJ1-1
ASSQRGGTEAF
>TRBV7-6|16|TRBJ2-3
ASSSYPNSDTSTDTQY
>TRBV28|12|TRBJ2-7
ASTNFGQRYEQY
>TRBV2|11|TRBJ1-4
ASTNLPGEKLF
>TRBV11-2|16|TRBJ2-2
ASSQGRRTGGYTGELF
>TRBV6-4|13|TRBJ2-1
ASNPSGGSAHEQF
>TRBV9|10|TRBJ2-1
ASSHARNEQF
>TRBV10-2|14|TRBJ2-1
ASSGFQTSGYNEQF
>TRBV14|12|TRBJ2-1
ASSQTWNSDEQF
>TRBV15|12|TRBJ2-7
ATSRTRGYYEQY
>TRBV5-1|15|TRBJ2-2
ATWPGQGVINTGELF